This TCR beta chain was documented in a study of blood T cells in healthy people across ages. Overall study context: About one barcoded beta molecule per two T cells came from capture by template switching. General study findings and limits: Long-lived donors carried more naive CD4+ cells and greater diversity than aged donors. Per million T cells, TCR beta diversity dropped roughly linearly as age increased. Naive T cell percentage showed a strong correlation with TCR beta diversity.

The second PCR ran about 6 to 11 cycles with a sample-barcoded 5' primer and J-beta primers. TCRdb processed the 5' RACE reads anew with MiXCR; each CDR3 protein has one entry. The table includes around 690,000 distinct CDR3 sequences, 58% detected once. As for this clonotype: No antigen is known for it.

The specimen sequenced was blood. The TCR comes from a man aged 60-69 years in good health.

CDR3 residues: CASSSQASGGANEQFF. For the CDR3, the DNA is TGTGCCAGCAGCTCCCAGGCTAGCGGGGGGGCCAATGAGCAGTTCTTC. The chain employs TRBV11-3 and TRBJ2-1, with 12 bases identical to TRBD2. The germline V gene encodes CDR1 SGHNT and CDR2 YENEEA. This CDR3 is 16 amino acids long. Trimming took 4 bases from V and 6 from J; bases not matched to a gene: 7.